These T cell receptor beta chains were read from a single sample in a study of PD-1 blockade in classical Hodgkin lymphoma. The repertoire was sequenced with immunoSEQ multiplex PCR; TCRdb's copy has only in-frame clones and lacks some. The sample has more than 20,000 clones; approximately 67% are singletons. The source was CD4+ T cells from blood, collected before the fourth cycle of nivolumab. Receptors were obtained from a human donor with classical Hodgkin lymphoma. CDR3s include the opening cysteine and the closing phenylalanine or tryptophan. Each record gives: D gene, J gene, clone size, V gene, CDR3 protein, CDR3 DNA. D genes are given only for firm matches. Expanded clones get a size class; other rows say once, few or many, or leave the size out.

>.|TRBJ2-1|.|TRBV11-2
CASSKLNEQFF
TGTGCCAGCAGTAAACTAAATGAGCAGTTCTTC
>.|TRBJ2-7|.|TRBV5-1
CASSLGTGSLYEQYF
TGCGCCAGCAGCTTAGGTACAGGGTCCTTGTACGAGCAGTACTTC
>.|TRBJ2-7|.|TRBV21-1
CASSKESWKGLEQYF
TGTGCCAGCAGCAAAGAAAGCTGGAAGGGCCTCGAGCAGTACTTC
>TRBD1|TRBJ2-7|few|TRBV2
CASSRQGNSYEQYF
TGTGCCAGCAGCAGACAGGGAAACTCCTACGAGCAGTACTTC
>TRBD2|TRBJ2-1|.|TRBV5-4
CASSLGGGPHNEQFF
TGTGCCAGCAGCTTGGGCGGGGGGCCTCACAATGAGCAGTTCTTC
>TRBD1|TRBJ2-5|.|TRBV7-2
CASSFNRGETQYF
TGTGCCAGCAGCTTTAACAGGGGGGAGACCCAGTACTTC
>.|TRBJ1-5|.|TRBV7-2
CASSLASSNQPQHF
TGTGCCAGCAGCTTAGCGAGTAGCAATCAGCCCCAGCATTTT
>TRBD2|TRBJ2-7|few|TRBV18
CASSDWTSDYEQYF
TGTGCCAGCTCTGATTGGACTAGCGACTACGAGCAGTACTTC
>.|TRBJ2-5|.|TRBV5-4
CASSYGQQETQYF
TGTGCCAGCAGCTATGGACAACAAGAGACCCAGTACTTC
>.|TRBJ1-6|.|TRBV4-3
CASSHVGIGSPLHF
TGCGCCAGCAGCCACGTAGGAATAGGATCACCCCTCCACTTT
>.|TRBJ2-7|.|TRBV5-5
CASSLEAGVEQYF
TGTGCCAGCAGCTTGGAGGCAGGGGTCGAGCAGTACTTC
>TRBD1|TRBJ2-7|.|TRBV23-1
CASSPPGQESSYEQYF
TGCGCCAGCAGTCCTCCCGGACAGGAGAGCTCCTACGAGCAGTACTTC
>.|TRBJ1-5|.|TRBV19
CASSTSWGGWQPQHF
TGTGCCAGTAGTACCTCGTGGGGGGGCTGGCAGCCCCAGCATTTT
>TRBD2|TRBJ2-4|.|TRBV6-6
CASRRAGIAGLYF
TGTGCCAGCAGAAGGGCGGGGATAGCGGGGTTGTACTTC
>TRBD2|TRBJ2-5|.|TRBV4-2
CASSQEQLAGGQETQYF
TGTGCCAGCAGCCAAGAGCAACTAGCGGGGGGTCAAGAGACCCAGTACTTC